A single sample is the source of the 10 T cell receptor beta chains below, sequenced in a study of cytotoxic CD8 clonotypes in ibrutinib-treated CLL. Assay: immunoSEQ multiplex PCR; the TCRdb copy retains only in-frame clones and omits some. Altogether tens of thousands of clones are present, roughly three quarters being singletons, with the ten largest covering approximately 13%. The sequencing here drew on PBMCs, taken after 12 months of ibrutinib treatment. These receptors came from a human donor with chronic lymphocytic leukemia.

This clone has only one observation. The chain uses TRBV7-2 and TRBJ2-6; 7 nucleotides match TRBD1. V shed 4 bases, J shed 4 bases, and the junction held 4 bases outside the gene matches. From germline, CDR1 is SGHTA and CDR2 FQGNSA. This CDR3 contains 15 residues. The CDR3 DNA is TGTGCCAGCAGCTCTAGGGGGCGAGGGGCCAACGTCCTGACTTTC. Its protein is CASSSRGRGANVLTF.

The rearrangement links TRBV11-1 to TRBJ1-3; D remains unclear. V was pared by 3 bases and J by 4 bases, with 16 bases between. The CDR3 spans 16 residues. Germline V CDR1 and CDR2: SGHAT, FQDESV (reference sequence). The CDR3 DNA sequence: TGTGCCAGCAGCTTCGTGGCCAGAACTACCGGAAACACCATATATTTT. It codes for CASSFVARTTGNTIYF.

The CDR3 sequence is CASSYTAGGPNEQFF. In DNA form, the CDR3 reads TGTGCCAGCAGTTACACGGCGGGAGGGCCGAATGAGCAGTTCTTC. This chain links TRBV6-5 with TRBJ2-1, with 9 bases aligning to TRBD2. Germline V gene sequence: CDR1 MNHEY, CDR2 SVGAGI. This CDR3 region has 15 residues. V shed 2 bases, J shed 7 bases, and the junction held 6 bases outside the gene matches.

The V and J genes are TRBV28 and TRBJ1-1; D not certain. CDR3 length: 12 amino acids. Trimming took off 2 bases at V and 8 bases at J, with 9 bases between the two ends. In germline, CDR1 is MDHEN, CDR2 SYDVKM. In DNA, the CDR3 is TGTGCCAGCAGTTTAAATTCCGGGGAAGCTTTCTTT. Translated: CASSLNSGEAFF. Full variable domain (rest looked up from reference TRBV28 and TRBJ1-1): DVKVTQSSRYLVKRTGEKVFLECVQDMDHENMFWYRQDPGLGLRLIYFSYDVKMKEKGDIPEGYSVSREKKERFSLILESASTNQTSMYLCASSLNSGEAFFGQGTRLTVV.

There are a few counts of this clone. This chain's CDR3 is CASSSGWGGSGANVLTF. The CDR3 DNA is TGTGCCAGCAGCTCGGGTTGGGGAGGGTCTGGGGCCAACGTCCTGACTTTC. V is TRBV11-2 and J is TRBJ2-6; TRBD2 matches at 7 bases. J gave up 1 base and V 4 bases, and 7 bases lay outside the gene matches. The CDR3 consists of 17 residues. The germline CDR1 and CDR2 sequences are SGHAT and FQNNGV.

The chain joins TRBV4-1 to TRBJ2-7; TRBD2 matches 10 bases. V shed 0 bases, J shed 3 bases, and the junction held 8 bases outside the gene matches. Per germline, CDR1 MGHRA and CDR2 YSYEKL. The length of the CDR3 is 17 residues. The CDR3 nucleotides are TGCGCCAGCAGCCAAGATCCCCTCCTAGCGGGAGACTACGAGCAGTACTTC. As protein: CASSQDPLLAGDYEQYF.

This clone was recorded only once. The chain combines TRBV6-5 with TRBJ1-4, with D perhaps TRBD1 (5 bases). From germline, CDR1 is MNHEY and CDR2 SVGAGI. CDR3 size: 13 residues. V gave up 6 bases and J gave up 8 bases, with 13 bases separating them. CDR3 in DNA: TGTGCCAGCAGAGACAGCCCACGGGAAAAACTGTTTTTT. Translated, it gives CASRDSPREKLFF.

The chain uses TRBV5-1 and TRBJ1-1; TRBD1 matches 7 bases. The germline V gene encodes CDR1 SGHRS and CDR2 YFSETQ. Trimming cost V 4 bases and J 6 bases; bases outside gene matches: 3. The CDR3 runs to 12 residues. CDR3 loop: CASSTGTAEAFF. Written as DNA, the CDR3 is TGCGCCAGCAGCACCGGGACAGCTGAAGCTTTCTTT.

The chain is built from TRBV9 and TRBJ2-3; 7 nucleotides align to TRBD1. V was pared by 4 bases and J by 3 bases, with 5 bases of the junction left unmatched. This CDR3 contains 14 residues. Germline lookup yields CDR1 SGDLS and CDR2 YYNGEE. CDR3 sequence: CASSPRQGTDTQYF. CDR3 in DNA: TGTGCCAGCAGCCCGAGACAGGGAACAGATACGCAGTATTTT.

The chain uses TRBV28 and TRBJ1-5; D unclear. V shed 5 bases and J shed 12 bases, with 17 bases lying between them. Germline loops: CDR1 MDHEN, CDR2 SYDVKM. The CDR3 extends over 13 amino acids. The CDR3 DNA is TGTGCCAGCAGTGCCGGACCCCCTAGGGTCCAGCATTTT. Translation gives CASSAGPPRVQHF.